The 3 T cell receptor beta chains below come from one sample, sequenced in a study of glioma-infiltrating T cells. The iRepertoire nested amplicon-rescue multiplex PCR amplified TCR alpha and beta CDR3s from RNA. TCRdb re-derived calls from the multiplex PCR reads in MiXCR, one entry per CDR3 protein. Among some 190,000 distinct CDR3 sequences listed, around 30% were seen once. The sample was glioma tissue, nonneoplastic brain tissue, or PBMCs (not recorded which). The receptors here all came from a human donor with low-grade glioma or glioblastoma, undergoing nonglioma brain surgery, or in good health (not recorded which).

This clonotype was seen a handful of times. The chain combines TRBV29-1 with TRBJ2-7; 9 bases line up with TRBD1. The germline gives CDR1 SQVTM, CDR2 ANQGSEA. V lost 3 bases and J lost 4; bases outside the gene matches: 4. The CDR3 extends over 13 amino acids. In nucleotides, the CDR3 is TGCAGCGTTGAGGGGGGACAGGGTTACGAGCAGTACTTC. Translated: CSVEGGQGYEQYF.

This clonotype was detected once. This may be a read error, as it is one base from a much larger clone. The chain recombines TRBV18 with TRBJ2-7; D tentatively reads TRBD1 or TRBD2 (5 bases each). The CDR3 runs 16 residues. Germline assignment: CDR1 KGHSH and CDR2 LQKENI. The CDR3 here is CASSPPGSRQGDEQCF. The CDR3, as DNA: TGTGCCAGCTCACCACCTGGGTCGCGCCAAGGGGACGAGCAGTGCTTC. The full variable domain, rest sourced from reference TRBV18 and TRBJ2-7, is NAGVMQNPRHLVRRRGQEARLRCSPMKGHSHVYWYRQLPEEGLKFMVYLQKENIIDESGMPKERFSAEFPKEGPSILRIQQVVRGDSAAYFCASSPPGSRQGDEQCFGPGTRLTVT.

This clonotype was observed many times. The genes are TRBV28 and TRBJ2-7; 8 positions agree with TRBD1. The CDR3 loop spans 14 amino acids. Trimming at V came to 5 bases and at J to 2 bases, leaving 5 bases not matched to a gene. CDR1 MDHEN and CDR2 SYDVKM come from the germline V gene. The CDR3 loop reads CASSPTGVAYEQYF. CDR3 sequence (DNA): TGTGCCAGCAGTCCGACAGGGGTGGCCTACGAGCAGTACTTC.